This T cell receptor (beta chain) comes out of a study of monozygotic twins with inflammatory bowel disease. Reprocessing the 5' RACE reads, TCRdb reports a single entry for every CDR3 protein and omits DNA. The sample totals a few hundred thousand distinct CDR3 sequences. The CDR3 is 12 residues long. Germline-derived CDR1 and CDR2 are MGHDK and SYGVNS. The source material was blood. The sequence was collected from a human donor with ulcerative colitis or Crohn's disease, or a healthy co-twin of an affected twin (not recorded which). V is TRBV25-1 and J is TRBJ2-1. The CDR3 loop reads CASSEYPTEQFF.